The table lists the clone carrying this T cell receptor beta chain with a few counts. This entry comes from a study of T-cell memory formation after mild COVID-19. The CDR3 runs to 14 residues. CDR1 is MNHEY, CDR2 SVGAGI, per germline. Trimming stripped 5 bases from V and 4 bases from J, with 11 bases between. TCRdb reprocessed the 5' RACE reads via MiXCR and lists one record per CDR3 protein. The sample includes tens of thousands of distinct CDR3 sequences, around 15% of them seen just once. This sequence originates from a man aged 18 to 35 who had mild COVID-19 (a few samples of this study predate the infection). Cell type and time point are not known. The chain combines TRBV6-5 with TRBJ2-2; no clear D gene. The specimen sequenced was PBMCs or a T cell subset sorted from them (not recorded which). As DNA, the CDR3 is TGTGCCAGCAGTCAGACTGGTACCACCGGGGAGCTGTTTTTT. Its translation: CASSQTGTTGELFF.